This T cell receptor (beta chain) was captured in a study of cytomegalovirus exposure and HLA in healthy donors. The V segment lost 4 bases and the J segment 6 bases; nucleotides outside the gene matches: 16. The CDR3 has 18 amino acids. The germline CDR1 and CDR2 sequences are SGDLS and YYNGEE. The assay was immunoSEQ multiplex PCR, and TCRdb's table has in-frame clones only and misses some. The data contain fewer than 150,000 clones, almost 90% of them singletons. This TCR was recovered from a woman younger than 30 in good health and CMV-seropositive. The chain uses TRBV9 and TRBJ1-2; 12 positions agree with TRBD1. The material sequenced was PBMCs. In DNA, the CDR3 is TGTGCCAGCAGCCCCACCCGACATCCGGGACAGGGGGCAAATGGCTACACCTTC. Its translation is CASSPTRHPGQGANGYTF.